These T cell receptor beta chains were read from a single sample in a study of technical replicates of blood from four donors. The method was immunoSEQ multiplex PCR; TCRdb's version includes in-frame clones alone and lacks a portion of them. The repertoire holds around 69,000 clones, with 85% to 90% as singletons. Sequencing input: PBMCs. All receptors come from a human donor in good health. Some clones in this sample may be carry-over from other donors' samples. The CDR3 runs from the conserved cysteine through the conserved F or W. Fields, in order: D gene, clone size, J gene, V gene, CDR3 protein, CDR3 DNA. The D gene is left open where the match is weak. Size is omitted from some rows. Given values are once, few, many or a class for expanded clones.

D: NA
size: NA
J: TRBJ2-2
V: TRBV7-3
CDR3: CASSLGSSGIDTGELFF
DNA: TGTGCCAGCAGCTTAGGATCCTCAGGAATTGACACCGGGGAGCTGTTTTTT

D: NA
size: few
J: TRBJ1-1
V: TRBV28
CDR3: CASSMAPSLEGAFF
DNA: TGTGCCAGCAGTATGGCTCCATCCTTGGAGGGAGCTTTCTTT

D: TRBD2
size: NA
J: TRBJ2-5
V: TRBV19
CDR3: CASSWASGGQETQYF
DNA: TGTGCCAGTAGTTGGGCTAGCGGGGGGCAAGAGACCCAGTACTTC

D: TRBD1
size: NA
J: TRBJ1-1
V: TRBV2
CDR3: CASRYRGRGTEAFF
DNA: TGTGCCAGCAGATACAGGGGGCGCGGGACTGAAGCTTTCTTT

D: NA
size: many
J: TRBJ1-1
V: TRBV5-8
CDR3: CASSGQTVNTEAFF
DNA: TGTGCCAGCAGCGGACAGACAGTGAACACTGAAGCTTTCTTT

D: NA
size: few
J: TRBJ2-4
V: TRBV4-1
CDR3: CASSQDILGRGIQYF
DNA: TGCGCCAGCAGCCAAGATATCCTGGGTCGGGGCATTCAGTACTTC

D: TRBD1
size: once
J: TRBJ2-5
V: TRBV25-1
CDR3: CASCGTGGATQYF
DNA: TGTGCCAGCTGTGGGACAGGGGGGGCGACCCAGTACTTC

D: TRBD2
size: NA
J: TRBJ2-2
V: TRBV4-3
CDR3: CASSQEASGSQTGELFF
DNA: TGCGCCAGCAGCCAAGAGGCTAGCGGGAGCCAGACCGGGGAGCTGTTTTTT

D: TRBD1
size: NA
J: TRBJ1-5
V: TRBV18
CDR3: CASSRDRGSHQPQHF
DNA: TGTGCCAGCTCACGGGACAGGGGGAGCCATCAGCCCCAGCATTTT

D: TRBD2
size: NA
J: TRBJ2-2
V: TRBV11-3
CDR3: CASSSGLATGELFF
DNA: TGTGCCAGCAGCTCGGGACTAGCAACCGGGGAGCTGTTTTTT

D: TRBD1
size: NA
J: TRBJ2-5
V: TRBV14
CDR3: CASSLNLQGARETQYF
DNA: TGTGCCAGCAGTCTCAACCTACAGGGGGCACGGGAGACCCAGTACTTC

D: TRBD2
size: NA
J: TRBJ2-7
V: TRBV9
CDR3: CASSVGLAGAYEQYF
DNA: TGTGCCAGCAGCGTAGGGCTAGCGGGAGCCTACGAGCAGTACTTC

D: NA
size: NA
J: TRBJ2-1
V: TRBV7-2
CDR3: CASSFAGPDNEQFF
DNA: TGTGCCAGCAGCTTCGCGGGACCGGACAATGAGCAGTTCTTC

D: TRBD2
size: NA
J: TRBJ2-7
V: TRBV10-3
CDR3: CAITGGFDEQYF
DNA: TGTGCCATCACGGGGGGTTTCGACGAGCAGTACTTC

D: TRBD1
size: NA
J: TRBJ1-3
V: TRBV5-1
CDR3: CASTPGGSGNTIYF
DNA: TGCGCCAGCACCCCAGGGGGCTCTGGAAACACCATATATTTT

D: NA
size: NA
J: TRBJ2-3
V: TRBV10-3
CDR3: CATGGGTDTQYF
DNA: TGCGCTACGGGCGGGGGCACAGATACGCAGTATTTT

D: TRBD2
size: once
J: TRBJ2-5
V: TRBV5-6
CDR3: CASIAGGQETQYF
DNA: TGTGCCAGCATAGCGGGGGGGCAGGAGACCCAGTACTTC

D: NA
size: NA
J: TRBJ1-6
V: TRBV7-6
CDR3: CASSPGQINSPLHF
DNA: TGTGCCAGCAGCCCGGGACAAATTAATTCACCCCTCCACTTT

D: NA
size: NA
J: TRBJ1-1
V: TRBV27
CDR3: CASSPVGAGTEAFF
DNA: TGTGCCAGCAGCCCAGTGGGGGCGGGCACTGAAGCTTTCTTT

D: NA
size: NA
J: TRBJ2-1
V: TRBV29-1
CDR3: CSVDLQFYNEQFF
DNA: TGCAGCGTTGATTTACAGTTCTACAATGAGCAGTTCTTC

D: TRBD2
size: NA
J: TRBJ2-5
V: TRBV5-1
CDR3: CASSLAGLSGGETQYF
DNA: TGCGCCAGCAGCTTGGCCGGACTCTCGGGGGGAGAGACCCAGTACTTC

D: NA
size: once
J: TRBJ1-1
V: TRBV4-1
CDR3: CASSQVEGPEAFF
DNA: TGCGCCAGCAGCCAAGTCGAGGGCCCCGAAGCTTTCTTT

D: NA
size: NA
J: TRBJ2-5
V: TRBV5-1
CDR3: CASSPAGAEGETQYF
DNA: TGCGCCAGCAGCCCGGCGGGGGCCGAAGGAGAGACCCAGTACTTC

D: NA
size: NA
J: TRBJ2-3
V: TRBV9
CDR3: CASSSGELDTQYF
DNA: TGTGCCAGCAGCTCGGGAGAGTTGGATACGCAGTATTTT

D: NA
size: NA
J: TRBJ1-5
V: TRBV5-6
CDR3: CASSSSPEDQPQHF
DNA: TGTGCCAGCAGCTCCTCGCCAGAGGATCAGCCCCAGCATTTT

D: TRBD1
size: few
J: TRBJ1-2
V: TRBV27
CDR3: CASSKGQLVTNYGYTF
DNA: TGTGCCAGCAGTAAGGGACAGCTTGTTACTAACTATGGCTACACCTTC

D: TRBD1
size: NA
J: TRBJ1-2
V: TRBV6-5
CDR3: CASSGQGARGYTF
DNA: TGTGCCAGCAGTGGACAGGGGGCGCGGGGCTACACCTTC

D: TRBD2
size: NA
J: TRBJ2-5
V: TRBV5-1
CDR3: CASSLARGGQETQYF
DNA: TGCGCCAGCAGCTTGGCCCGGGGGGGGCAAGAGACCCAGTACTTC

D: NA
size: NA
J: TRBJ1-1
V: TRBV5-1
CDR3: CASSLQGFGNTEAFF
DNA: TGCGCCAGCAGCTTGCAGGGATTCGGGAACACTGAAGCTTTCTTT

D: NA
size: once
J: TRBJ1-3
V: TRBV7-2
CDR3: CASSSGRPDSGNTIYF
DNA: TGTGCCAGCAGCTCAGGCCGGCCCGACTCTGGAAACACCATATATTTT

D: NA
size: NA
J: TRBJ1-3
V: TRBV7-2
CDR3: CASGRGISGNTIYF
DNA: TGTGCCAGCGGCCGAGGGATCTCTGGAAACACCATATATTTT

D: TRBD1
size: NA
J: TRBJ2-3
V: TRBV12-5
CDR3: CASGVGTDTDTQYF
DNA: TGTGCTAGTGGGGTCGGGACAGACACAGATACGCAGTATTTT

D: NA
size: NA
J: TRBJ1-2
V: TRBV7-6
CDR3: CASSLDERGGGYTF
DNA: TGTGCCAGCAGCTTAGACGAGCGGGGGGGCGGCTACACCTTC

D: NA
size: NA
J: TRBJ2-5
V: TRBV19
CDR3: CASRFQQGPQETQYF
DNA: TGTGCCAGTAGGTTCCAACAGGGTCCCCAAGAGACCCAGTACTTC

D: TRBD2
size: NA
J: TRBJ2-2
V: TRBV19
CDR3: CASSMSGSPNTGELFF
DNA: TGTGCCAGTAGTATGAGCGGGAGCCCGAACACCGGGGAGCTGTTTTTT

D: NA
size: NA
J: TRBJ2-7
V: TRBV19
CDR3: CASSIVLRDEQYF
DNA: TGTGCCAGTAGTATAGTTTTGCGGGACGAGCAGTACTTC

D: NA
size: NA
J: TRBJ2-5
V: TRBV7-2
CDR3: CASSLALLETQYF
DNA: TGTGCCAGCAGCTTAGCGTTACTCGAGACCCAGTACTTC

D: TRBD2
size: NA
J: TRBJ2-7
V: TRBV11-2
CDR3: CASSLVSGRAFYEQYF
DNA: TGTGCCAGCAGCTTAGTCTCCGGGAGGGCCTTTTACGAGCAGTACTTC

D: NA
size: NA
J: TRBJ1-2
V: TRBV5-1
CDR3: CASSLEQGTGYTF
DNA: TGCGCCAGCAGCTTGGAACAGGGTACTGGCTACACCTTC

D: NA
size: NA
J: TRBJ1-4
V: TRBV7-9
CDR3: CASSTGRGGLFF
DNA: TGTGCCAGCAGTACAGGCCGAGGGGGACTGTTTTTT

D: NA
size: large
J: TRBJ2-3
V: TRBV7-2
CDR3: CASSLWGGITDTQYF
DNA: TGTGCCAGCAGCTTATGGGGCGGGATAACAGATACGCAGTATTTT

D: NA
size: NA
J: TRBJ1-1
V: TRBV11-1
CDR3: CASSYNRWLNTEAFF
DNA: TGTGCCAGCAGCTACAACAGGTGGCTGAACACTGAAGCTTTCTTT

D: NA
size: NA
J: TRBJ1-3
V: TRBV2
CDR3: CASSLLTGISGNTIYF
DNA: TGTGCCAGCAGTCTATTGACGGGAATCTCTGGAAACACCATATATTTT

D: TRBD1
size: NA
J: TRBJ1-6
V: TRBV7-9
CDR3: CASSPRDRDYNSPLHF
DNA: TGTGCCAGCAGCCCGCGGGACAGAGATTATAATTCACCCCTCCACTTT

D: NA
size: NA
J: TRBJ2-6
V: TRBV13
CDR3: CASSPDSSGANVLTF
DNA: TGTGCCAGCAGCCCGGACAGCTCTGGGGCCAACGTCCTGACTTTC

D: NA
size: NA
J: TRBJ2-5
V: TRBV7-7
CDR3: CASSPGLGETQYF
DNA: TGTGCCAGCAGCCCAGGGTTGGGGGAGACCCAGTACTTC

D: TRBD1
size: NA
J: TRBJ1-2
V: TRBV5-1
CDR3: CASSATGGAGYGYTF
DNA: TGCGCCAGCAGCGCGACAGGGGGCGCCGGGTATGGCTACACCTTC

D: NA
size: NA
J: TRBJ2-7
V: TRBV4-3
CDR3: CASSQDRDNSYEQYF
DNA: TGCGCCAGCAGCCAGGACCGGGACAACTCCTACGAGCAGTACTTC

D: TRBD1
size: NA
J: TRBJ2-1
V: TRBV7-9
CDR3: CASSPARGSNEQFF
DNA: TGTGCCAGCAGCCCCGCCAGGGGGAGCAATGAGCAGTTCTTC

D: TRBD2
size: NA
J: TRBJ2-3
V: TRBV29-1
CDR3: CSVDGGGTRRGTQYF
DNA: TGCAGCGTTGACGGGGGGGGCACGAGACGGGGTACGCAGTATTTT

D: NA
size: NA
J: TRBJ2-7
V: TRBV5-5
CDR3: CASSSWDSPREQYF
DNA: TGTGCCAGCAGCTCTTGGGACTCGCCCCGCGAGCAGTACTTC